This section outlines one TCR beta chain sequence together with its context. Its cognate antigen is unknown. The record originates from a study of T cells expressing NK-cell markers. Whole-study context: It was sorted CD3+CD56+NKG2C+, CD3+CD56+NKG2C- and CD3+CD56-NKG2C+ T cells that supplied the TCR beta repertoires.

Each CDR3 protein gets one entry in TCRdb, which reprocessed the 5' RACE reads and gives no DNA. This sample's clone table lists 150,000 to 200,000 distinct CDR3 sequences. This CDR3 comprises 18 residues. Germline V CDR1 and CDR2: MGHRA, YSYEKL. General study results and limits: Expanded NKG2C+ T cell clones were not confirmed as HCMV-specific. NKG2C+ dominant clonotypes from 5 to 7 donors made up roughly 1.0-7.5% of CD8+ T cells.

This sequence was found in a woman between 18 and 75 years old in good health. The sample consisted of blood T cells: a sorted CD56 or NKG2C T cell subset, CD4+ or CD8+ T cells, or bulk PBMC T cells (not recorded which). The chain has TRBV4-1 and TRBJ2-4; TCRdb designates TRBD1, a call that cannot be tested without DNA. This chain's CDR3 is CASSQRIQGGNPRNIQYF.